This T cell receptor (gamma chain) was recovered during a study of γδ T cells in repeated Plasmodium falciparum infection. Study overall: Sampling occurred at baseline, pre-infection for selected infections, and 21 days post-infection.

The CDR3 contains 17 residues. Looked up from germline, CDR1 is GITISATS and CDR2 is ISYDGTV (reference sequence). The study, taken as a whole, reports: Repeated controlled infections reportedly drove waves of new clonotype selection in Vdelta2-negative, mostly Vdelta1+, gammadelta repertoires.

Flow sorting of PBMC yielded separate Vgamma9/Vdelta2+ and Vdelta2-negative gammadelta T cell populations for bulk repertoire analysis. TCRdb called clones from the multiplex PCR reads again using CATT. The table lists about 30,000 gamma-chain clones, over 1.3% of them singletons. This clone was observed many times. The antigen remains unidentified. The protein that TCRdb holds for this DNA derives from a much larger clone and differs from the translated DNA at residue 12, which likely indicates a read error; the protein shown here is translated from the DNA. What was sequenced was gamma-delta T cells from blood. This clonotype was sampled from a pool of human donors (malaria-infected and uninfected, not separated). The chain has TRGV9 and TRGJP. TCRdb gives no J gene; it was assigned here by matching the DNA to germline. The DNA for the CDR3 is TGTGCCTTGTGGGAGGTCCCAACCGAGTTGGGCAGAAAAATCAAGGTATTT. It encodes CALWEVPTELGRKIKVF.